These T cell receptor beta chains were read from a single sample in a study of human T cells and chemical hapten exposure. TCRdb re-called the RACE reads with MiXCR, one entry per CDR3 protein. The sample consists of under 200,000 distinct CDR3 sequences, about 14% of them appearing once. This sample comprised whole blood, obtained in connection with sensitization to the hapten diphenylcyclopropenone (DPC). These receptor sequences come from a woman in her twenties or thirties with alopecia areata. Some clones in this sample may be carry-over from other donors' samples. CDR3s include the opening cysteine and the closing phenylalanine or tryptophan. The D gene is left open where the match is weak. The size entry is marked missing in some rows and otherwise reads once, few, many or a size class.

j_call	clone_size	d_call	v_call	cdr3_aa	cdr3_nt
TRBJ2-7	NA	TRBD2	TRBV5-1	CASSLGAGGPYEQYF	TGCGCCAGCAGCTTGGGTGCGGGAGGGCCCTACGAGCAGTACTTC
TRBJ2-2	NA	TRBD2	TRBV5-4	CASSPPGTSDRTGELFF	TGTGCCAGCAGCCCACCCGGGACTAGCGATAGAACCGGGGAGCTGTTTTTT
TRBJ1-3	NA	TRBD1	TRBV5-1	CASSPGQGVGNTIYF	TGCGCCAGCAGCCCCGGACAGGGCGTTGGAAACACCATATATTTT
TRBJ2-3	few	TRBD2	TRBV5-1	CASSMRGNKDTQYF	TGCGCCAGCAGCATGCGGGGGAATAAAGATACGCAGTATTTT
TRBJ1-5	many	TRBD1	TRBV29-1	CSVTNGRGLNQPQHF	TGCAGCGTGACCAACGGGAGGGGGCTTAATCAGCCCCAGCATTTT
TRBJ2-1	NA	NA	TRBV20-1	CSARDPSSYNEQFF	TGCAGTGCGAGAGACCCGAGCTCCTACAATGAGCAGTTCTTC
TRBJ1-1	few	NA	TRBV10-1	CASRQIRNTEAFF	TGCGCCAGTCGACAGATCCGGAACACTGAAGCTTTCTTT
TRBJ1-6	few	NA	TRBV25-1	CASSDESSYNSPLHF	TGTGCCAGCAGTGATGAGAGCTCCTATAATTCACCCCTCCACTTT
TRBJ1-6	NA	NA	TRBV5-1	CASSNDGVYNSPLHF	TGCGCCAGCAGCAATGACGGGGTCTATAATTCACCCCTCCACTTT
TRBJ1-2	many	NA	TRBV5-1	CASSLDSYGYTF	TGTGCCAGCAGTTTGGACAGCTATGGCTACACCTTC
TRBJ2-5	few	NA	TRBV27	CASSSQAAKETQYF	TGTGCCAGCAGTTCTCAGGCAGCAAAAGAGACCCAGTACTTC
TRBJ2-7	NA	NA	TRBV6-2/TRBV6-3	CASRGPPYEQYF	TGTGCCAGCAGGGGACCTCCCTACGAGCAGTACTTC
TRBJ2-1	NA	TRBD2	TRBV6-5	CASTGLAGVHEQFF	TGTGCCAGCACCGGACTAGCGGGAGTACATGAGCAGTTCTTC
TRBJ2-3	few	TRBD1	TRBV5-6	CASSRSRDRRSTDTQYF	TGTGCCAGCAGCCGTTCAAGGGACAGGAGGAGCACAGATACGCAGTATTTT
TRBJ2-7	few	NA	TRBV6-2/TRBV6-3	CASTPGLAYEQYF	TGTGCCAGCACCCCGGGACTGGCCTACGAGCAGTACTTC
TRBJ2-5	NA	NA	TRBV6-6	CASSYSNSRERETQYF	TGTGCCAGCAGTTACTCGAACTCCAGGGAGAGGGAGACCCAGTACTTC
TRBJ2-3	NA	TRBD1	TRBV7-9	CASSFSQGASDTQYF	TGTGCCAGCAGCTTTTCACAGGGGGCGTCAGATACGCAGTATTTT
TRBJ2-7	few	TRBD1	TRBV28	CASSFRSGGYYEQYF	TGTGCCAGCAGTTTTAGGTCAGGGGGCTATTACGAGCAGTACTTC
TRBJ2-1	few	NA	TRBV10-2	CASSEDYLIPFF	TGCGCCAGCAGCGAGGACTACCTGATCCCGTTCTTC
TRBJ2-5	NA	TRBD2	TRBV12-3/TRBV12-4	CASSLVASGQETQYF	TGTGCCAGCAGTTTGGTGGCTAGCGGTCAAGAGACCCAGTACTTC
TRBJ1-5	many	NA	TRBV6-2/TRBV6-3	CASSYNRVLDQPQHF	TGTGCCAGCAGTTATAACAGGGTGTTGGATCAGCCCCAGCATTTT
TRBJ2-1	many	TRBD2	TRBV7-2	CASSLQGGLAGGYNEQFF	TGTGCCAGCAGCCTCCAGGGAGGACTAGCGGGAGGGTACAATGAGCAGTTCTTC
TRBJ2-3	NA	NA	TRBV6-5	CASSYSRLDTQYF	TGTGCCAGCAGTTACTCCAGACTAGATACGCAGTATTTT
TRBJ2-3	many	TRBD2	TRBV5-1	CASSRSGGPVGTDTQYF	TGCGCCAGCAGCAGGTCGGGGGGGCCGGTGGGCACAGATACGCAGTATTTT
TRBJ1-6	few	TRBD1	TRBV28	CASSPPGQGAYNSPLHF	TGTGCCAGCAGTCCCCCCGGACAGGGGGCTTATAATTCACCCCTCCACTTT
TRBJ2-7	NA	TRBD1	TRBV4-2	CASSPGAGGPYEQYF	TGTGCCAGCAGCCCCGGTGCAGGGGGACCCTACGAGCAGTACTTC
TRBJ1-4	few	NA	TRBV18	CASSPDPEKLFF	TGTGCCAGCTCACCGGATCCCGAAAAACTGTTTTTT
TRBJ2-5	NA	NA	TRBV6-2/TRBV6-3	CASSYERSKKRDQETQYF	TGTGCCAGCAGTTACGAACGATCCAAGAAGCGGGACCAAGAGACCCAGTACTTC
TRBJ2-2	few	NA	TRBV9	CASSVVGKNTGELFF	TGTGCCAGCAGCGTAGTCGGGAAGAACACCGGGGAGCTGTTTTTT
TRBJ1-2	NA	NA	TRBV6-2/TRBV6-3	CASSYGGSGYTF	TGTGCCAGCAGTTACGGTGGTAGTGGCTACACCTTC
TRBJ2-1	NA	NA	TRBV12-3/TRBV12-4	CASSLALRRFHEQFF	TGTGCCAGCAGTTTAGCGTTGCGCAGGTTTCATGAGCAGTTCTTC
TRBJ2-7	few	NA	TRBV28	CASSRQGNDEQYF	TGTGCCAGCAGCCGTCAGGGGAACGACGAGCAGTACTTC
TRBJ2-7	NA	TRBD1	TRBV28	CASSLKQGNYEQYF	TGTGCCAGCAGTTTAAAACAGGGGAATTACGAGCAGTACTTC
TRBJ1-2	NA	NA	TRBV16	CASSQGFMGYTF	TGTGCCAGCAGCCAGGGATTCATGGGCTACACCTTC
TRBJ1-1	NA	NA	TRBV6-6	CASSKGGNTEAFF	TGTGCCAGCAGTAAGGGAGGGAACACTGAAGCTTTCTTT
TRBJ1-1	NA	NA	TRBV5-1	CASSGDRVAFF	TGCGCCAGCAGCGGCGATCGGGTAGCTTTCTTT
TRBJ1-5	few	NA	TRBV5-1	CASSSGSGSGNQPQHF	TGCGCCAGCAGCTCCGGATCCGGGTCCGGGAATCAGCCCCAGCATTTT
TRBJ2-5	NA	NA	TRBV7-2	CASSLTSSSLETQYF	TGTGCCAGCAGCTTAACGTCGTCCAGTTTGGAGACCCAGTACTTC
TRBJ2-7	few	NA	TRBV18	CASSPDRPYEQYF	TGTGCCAGCTCACCAGACAGGCCCTACGAGCAGTACTTC
TRBJ2-5	many	NA	TRBV7-2	CASGRDNQETQYF	TGTGCCAGCGGCCGGGACAATCAAGAGACCCAGTACTTC
TRBJ1-1	NA	NA	TRBV3-1	CASSPWVRYGNTEAFF	TGTGCCAGCAGCCCTTGGGTCAGGTATGGGAACACTGAAGCTTTCTTT
TRBJ1-5	few	TRBD1	TRBV6-2/TRBV6-3	CASSYPRDRYNNQPQHF	TGTGCCAGCAGTTATCCCCGGGACAGGTATAACAATCAGCCCCAGCATTTT
TRBJ2-7	few	NA	TRBV29-1	CSVEDDSSYEQYF	TGCAGCGTTGAAGACGACAGCTCCTACGAGCAGTACTTC
TRBJ1-6	few	TRBD1	TRBV9	CASSARQGNNSPLHF	TGTGCCAGCAGCGCCCGACAGGGTAATAATTCACCCCTCCACTTT
TRBJ1-6	NA	TRBD1	TRBV4-3	CASSRDRASSYNSPLHF	TGCGCCAGCAGCCGAGACAGGGCTAGCTCCTATAATTCACCCCTCCACTTT
TRBJ1-1	NA	NA	TRBV28	CASSEQGYAFF	TGTGCCAGCAGTGAACAGGGATATGCTTTCTTT
TRBJ2-3	NA	TRBD2	TRBV5-1	CASSVAGVVDTQYF	TGCGCCAGCAGCGTAGCGGGAGTGGTGGATACGCAGTATTTT
TRBJ2-7	few	TRBD2	TRBV7-9	CASSSAGRGYEQYF	TGTGCCAGCAGTTCGGCGGGGAGGGGTTACGAGCAGTACTTC
TRBJ2-1	many	TRBD1	TRBV10-1	CASPTGFNEQFF	TGCGCCAGCCCGACAGGGTTTAATGAGCAGTTCTTC
TRBJ1-2	few	TRBD1	TRBV3-1	CASSQESGGKNYGYTF	TGTGCCAGCAGCCAAGAATCAGGGGGGAAGAACTATGGCTACACCTTC
TRBJ2-5	few	NA	TRBV3-1	CASSPGPATQYF	TGTGCCAGCAGCCCCGGTCCAGCGACCCAGTACTTC
TRBJ2-5	few	NA	TRBV4-3	CASSQAPQGQETQYF	TGCGCCAGCAGCCAGGCACCGCAGGGGCAAGAGACCCAGTACTTC
TRBJ2-1	NA	TRBD1	TRBV11-2	CASRLPGGSGNEQFF	TGTGCCAGCAGACTACCAGGGGGCAGTGGGAATGAGCAGTTCTTC
TRBJ1-2	few	TRBD1	TRBV12-3/TRBV12-4	CASSSNRGPNYGYTF	TGTGCCAGCAGTTCTAACAGGGGGCCAAACTATGGCTACACCTTC